This is a list of T cell receptor beta chains from one sample in a study of cytotoxic CD8 clonotypes in ibrutinib-treated CLL. Generated by immunoSEQ multiplex PCR, the TCRdb table keeps only in-frame clones and is missing some. The sample lists over 25,000 clones, roughly three quarters occurring once. The sample was PBMCs, taken after 36 months of ibrutinib treatment. The origin of the receptors is a human donor with chronic lymphocytic leukemia. CDR3s leave out the opening cysteine and the closing phenylalanine or tryptophan. The D gene is left open where the match is weak. Size is stated for part of the rows, as once, few or many counts, or as a class when the clone is expanded.

.	.	TRBJ1-3	TRBV12-2	ASRLASGGRVGTSGNTIY
.	.	TRBJ1-4	TRBV20-1	SAREREKLF
TRBD1	.	TRBJ2-1	TRBV7-9	ASSYRGNEQF
TRBD2	.	TRBJ2-3	TRBV9	ASSVSSGYGASTDTQY
.	.	TRBJ1-3	TRBV27	ASSLGGTAGNTIY
TRBD2	.	TRBJ2-3	TRBV7-9	ASSWTSGDSTDTQY
.	once	TRBJ2-7	TRBV10-3	AISDNFPYEQY
.	.	TRBJ2-3	TRBV9	ASSPRPSWDTDTQY
.	few	TRBJ1-2	TRBV6-1	ASSDLGRANYGYT
TRBD1	.	TRBJ1-6	TRBV5-6	ASSLKQGNSPLH
TRBD1	.	TRBJ2-7	TRBV7-8	ASSTGTGGAGEQY
TRBD1	.	TRBJ2-3	TRBV29-1	SVEEQGDTDTQY
TRBD2	.	TRBJ2-3	TRBV5-1	ASSPGGTSDTQY
.	.	TRBJ2-7	TRBV18	ASSVDGGNEQY
.	few	TRBJ1-1	TRBV4-1	ASSQGMVNTEAF
TRBD2	.	TRBJ2-1	TRBV6-5	ASSRTSHNEQF
.	.	TRBJ2-7	TRBV4-2	ASSQDMNEQY
.	.	TRBJ1-1	TRBV27	ASRGLGITEAF
.	few	TRBJ2-3	TRBV7-2	ASSLAGLLTDTQY
.	.	TRBJ1-2	TRBV27	ASSFSDRIETYGYT
.	few	TRBJ1-2	TRBV30	AWGPDRIPA
.	.	TRBJ1-2	TRBV5-1	ASSWGWRHGYT
.	.	TRBJ1-3	TRBV14	ASSQVFPGNTIY
.	.	TRBJ2-5	TRBV7-9	ASSLSSFGGGETQY
.	.	TRBJ1-4	TRBV9	ASSVEGERKEKLF
.	.	TRBJ1-1	TRBV7-8	ASSLRKGDGNTEAF
.	.	TRBJ1-2	TRBV7-9	ASSPRVTDYGYT
.	.	TRBJ1-2	TRBV15	ATRRDGTNYGYT
TRBD1	once	TRBJ2-1	TRBV9	ASSSGTGERDEQF
.	.	TRBJ2-2	TRBV30	AWSYSGGELF
.	.	TRBJ2-2	TRBV5-6	ASSGGLSNTGELF
TRBD2	large	TRBJ2-7	TRBV19	ASRLAGTYEQY
.	.	TRBJ1-5	TRBV19	ASSIPAVYSNQPQH